The 18 T cell receptor beta chains below come from one sample, sequenced in a study of T cell responses to AZD1222 COVID-19 vaccine. Assay: immunoSEQ multiplex PCR; the TCRdb copy retains only in-frame clones and omits some. The sample yields some 84,000 clones, 87% seen once. Sample: peripheral blood, taken 28 days after the second AZD1222 dose. The origin of the receptors is an adult who received the AZD1222 COVID-19 vaccine.

The chain has TRBV11-1 and TRBJ2-2; TRBD2 is a possible D gene (6 bases). The CDR3 loop spans 16 amino acids. V was trimmed by 2 bases and J by 1 base, leaving 11 bases between them. Per germline, CDR1 SGHAT and CDR2 FQDESV (reference sequence). The CDR3 region is CASSLRGDLNTGELFF. CDR3 DNA: TGTGCCAGCAGCTTACGAGGGGACTTGAACACCGGGGAGCTGTTTTTT.

Only a few counts were recorded for this clone. The rearrangement links TRBV5-4 to TRBJ2-7, with TRBD2 matching over 7 bases. This CDR3 comprises 15 residues. CDR1 and CDR2 (germline): SGHNT, YYREEE (reference sequence). Trimming at V came to 0 bases and at J to 3 bases, leaving 6 bases not matched to a gene. DNA for the CDR3: TGTGCCAGCAGCTTGGCCGGGACTAACCTCTACGAGCAGTACTTC. It encodes CASSLAGTNLYEQYF. Variable domain in full (rest from reference TRBV5-4 and TRBJ2-7): ETGVTQSPTHLIKTRGQQVTLRCSSQSGHNTVSWYQQALGQGPQFIFQYYREEENGRGNFPPRFSGLQFPNYSSELNVNALELDDSALYLCASSLAGTNLYEQYFGPGTRLTVT.

The chain carries TRBV9 and TRBJ1-2, with a tentative D call TRBD1 (5 bases). The germline CDR1 and CDR2 sequences are SGDLS and YYNGEE. The CDR3 consists of 15 residues. Trimming left V 4 bases short and J 7 bases short, with 20 bases between. The CDR3, as DNA: TGTGCCAGCAGCCTCCCGCCAGGGAGTGAGAGTGGCTACACCTTC. This translates into CASSLPPGSESGYTF.

The chain links TRBV6-2 or TRBV6-3 to TRBJ2-3; 9 positions match TRBD2. CDR3 length equals 15 residues. Losses at the gene ends were 2 bases for V and 1 base for J; bases not matched to a gene: 1. CDR1 MNHEY and CDR2 SVGEGT come from the germline V gene. The CDR3 DNA sequence: TGTGCCAGCAGTTACCAGCGGGGGGGCACAGATACGCAGTATTTT. Translating gives CASSYQRGGTDTQYF.

The V call is TRBV6-2 or TRBV6-3, the J call TRBJ2-7, with D possibly being TRBD1 (6 bases). V was cut by 0 bases and J by 4 bases, with 22 bases left in between. There are 18 residues in the CDR3. Germline loops: CDR1 MNHEY, CDR2 SVGEGT. CDR3 sequence (DNA): TGTGCCAGCAGTTACTCCGAGGGTTACAGGGCCGGGTCGTACGAGCAGTACTTC. The encoded protein is CASSYSEGYRAGSYEQYF.

This clone was detected once. This rearrangement joins TRBV5-4 to TRBJ1-2, with 9 nucleotides matching TRBD1. CDR1 is SGHNT and CDR2 is YYREEE in the germline V gene (reference sequence). The V gene end was trimmed by 4 bases and the J gene end by 2 bases; junction bases not matched to a gene: 6. There are 15 residues in the CDR3. CDR3 residues: CASSARTGENYGYTF. The CDR3 DNA reads TGTGCCAGCAGCGCCCGGACAGGGGAGAACTATGGCTACACCTTC.

This clone has just a few counts. The J gene is TRBJ2-3, the V gene TRBV4-2; 8 bases match TRBD2. In germline, CDR1 is LGHNA, CDR2 YNFKEQ. V shed 2 bases and J 4 bases; nucleotides not matched to a gene: 5. The CDR3 is 15 residues long. The CDR3 sequence: CASSQTGGLADTQYF. In nucleotides, the CDR3 is TGTGCCAGCAGCCAAACGGGGGGGCTGGCAGATACGCAGTATTTT.

The chain has TRBV29-1 and TRBJ2-1; 9 bases align to TRBD1. The V and J ends lost 3 bases and 10 bases, in that order; junction bases with no gene match: 7. The CDR3 length is 13 residues. Germline V lookup: CDR1 SQVTM, CDR2 ANQGSEA. The CDR3 is CSVDRTGAREQFF. DNA for the CDR3: TGCAGCGTTGACCGGACAGGGGCACGCGAGCAGTTCTTC.

The rearrangement uses TRBV2 and TRBJ2-3, with unresolved D. Germline V CDR1 and CDR2: SNHLY, FYNNEI. The length of the CDR3 is 13 residues. Trimming removed 4 bases from V and 4 bases from J, with 9 bases in between. The CDR3 DNA follows: TGTGCCAGCAGTGGGTTGCTCGCAGATACGCAGTATTTT. Translation gives CASSGLLADTQYF.

The genes are TRBV4-3 and TRBJ2-3; 11 bases agree with TRBD2. V lost 3 bases, J lost 6 bases, and 14 bases stayed unmatched. Per the germline V gene, CDR1 is LGHNA and CDR2 is YSLEER. The CDR3 extends over 18 amino acids. The CDR3 DNA reads as TGCGCCAGCAGCCACGACTTTAGCGGGGGGGCCATTTATGATACGCAGTATTTT. Translation gives CASSHDFSGGAIYDTQYF.

In its sample, this clone was seen a few times. The gene calls are TRBV19 and TRBJ2-4, with D unclear. Germline V CDR1 and CDR2: LNHDA, SQIVND (reference sequence). V lost 11 bases and J lost 9, with 23 bases in between. The CDR3 contains 14 residues. CDR3 bases: TGTGCCCCCACATCCGGCAAGGTGGGTCCCATTCAGTACTTC. Translated, it gives CAPTSGKVGPIQYF.

The rearrangement links TRBV29-1 to TRBJ1-1, with D perhaps TRBD1 (5 bases). This CDR3 spans 14 amino acids. Trimming removed 7 bases at V and 0 bases at J, with 15 bases between. Germline V gene lookup returns CDR1 SQVTM and CDR2 ANQGSEA. CDR3 sequence (DNA): TGCAGCGCCACCAAAGGGGCGGTGAACACTGAAGCTTTCTTT. Translation: CSATKGAVNTEAFF.

V is TRBV4-3 and J is TRBJ1-2; D might be TRBD1 (6 bases). The CDR3 length is 14 residues. V was pared by 1 base and J by 8 bases, with 14 bases between. Germline CDR1 is LGHNA and CDR2 is YSLEER. Here the CDR3 reads CASSQGHRVGGYTF. The CDR3 region has the DNA TGCGCCAGCAGCCAAGGTCACAGGGTGGGCGGCTACACCTTC.

This clone appeared once. The chain uses TRBV13 and TRBJ2-7, with unresolved D. The CDR3 runs to 14 residues. CDR1 is PRHDT and CDR2 is FYEKMQ in the germline V gene (reference sequence). The V gene lost 3 bases and the J gene lost 3 bases, with 12 bases spanning the gap. For the CDR3, the DNA is TGTGCCAGCAGCTTCGGGTCCCACCGCTACGAGCAGTACTTC. This gives the protein CASSFGSHRYEQYF.

This clone was found once. This chain uses TRBV25-1 with TRBJ2-5, with D unclear. Germline values: CDR1 MGHDK, CDR2 SYGVNS. The CDR3 is 14 residues long. V lost 2 bases to trimming and J lost 0 bases, with 7 bases between them. The CDR3 DNA is TGTGCCAGCAGTGAAGAAAGAGACCAAGAGACCCAGTACTTC. It codes for CASSEERDQETQYF.

V is TRBV29-1 and J is TRBJ2-1, with D unresolved. In germline, CDR1 is SQVTM, CDR2 ANQGSEA. There are 14 residues in the CDR3. Trimming pared 4 bases from V and 3 bases from J, leaving 13 bases between. In DNA form, the CDR3 reads TGCAGCGTTGCGTATCGGGTCGACTACAATGAGCAGTTCTTC. Its protein is CSVAYRVDYNEQFF.

The chain joins TRBV25-1 to TRBJ2-3, with D possibly matching TRBD1 (5 bases). V shed 5 bases and J shed 3 bases, with 6 bases lying between them. Germline V gene data show CDR1 as MGHDK and CDR2 as SYGVNS. The CDR3 totals 12 residues. The CDR3 loop reads CASSRQTDTQYF. CDR3 in DNA: TGTGCCAGCAGTCGACAGACAGATACGCAGTATTTT.

The chain uses TRBV5-6 and TRBJ1-1; no reliable D call. CDR1 is SGHDT and CDR2 is YYEEEE in the germline V gene. V gave up 1 base and J gave up 1 base, with 5 bases separating them. The CDR3 has 13 residues. The chain's CDR3 is CASSLIGNTEAFF. In nucleotides, the CDR3 is TGTGCCAGCAGCTTGATAGGGAACACTGAAGCTTTCTTT.